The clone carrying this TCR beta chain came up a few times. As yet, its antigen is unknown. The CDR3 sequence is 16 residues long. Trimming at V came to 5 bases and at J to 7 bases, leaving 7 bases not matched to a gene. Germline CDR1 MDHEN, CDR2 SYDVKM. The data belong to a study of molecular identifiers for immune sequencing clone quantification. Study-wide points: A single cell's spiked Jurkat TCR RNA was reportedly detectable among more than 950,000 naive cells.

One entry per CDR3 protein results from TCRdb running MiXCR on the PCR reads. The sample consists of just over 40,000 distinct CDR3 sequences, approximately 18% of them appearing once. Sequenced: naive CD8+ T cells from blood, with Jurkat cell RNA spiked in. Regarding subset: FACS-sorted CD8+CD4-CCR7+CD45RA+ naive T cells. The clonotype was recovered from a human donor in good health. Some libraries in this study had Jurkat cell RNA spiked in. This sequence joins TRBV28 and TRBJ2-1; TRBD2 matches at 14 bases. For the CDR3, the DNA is TGTGCCAGCAGTCCCTACCGGACTAGCGGGAGGAATGAGCAGTTCTTC. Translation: CASSPYRTSGRNEQFF.